This T cell receptor beta chain was documented in a study of T cells in Graves' hyperthyroidism and ophthalmopathy. The germline CDR1 and CDR2 sequences are MNHEY and SVGAGI. The CDR3 covers 16 residues. Regarding this clonotype: This sequence may be a read error, since a much larger clone differs from it by one base.

Recently diagnosed hyperthyroidism of less than 2 months' duration affected patients aged 18 to 65. Lactation, pregnancy, other autoimmune disease or uncontrolled infection excluded patients. At first hyperthyroidism diagnosis, before any ophthalmopathy symptoms, the blood sample was collected. Each 10 ml fresh peripheral blood draw supplied the PBMCs. Amplification of TCR beta CDR3 regions used RNA as the template. A first-round RT-PCR of the TCR CDR3 used the HTBI primer set. TCRdb itself ran the multiplex PCR reads through MiXCR, one entry per CDR3 protein. The sample has about 580,000 distinct CDR3 sequences, approximately 15% seen once.

The sequence derives from a woman younger than 45 with Graves' hyperthyroidism that later progressed to Graves' ophthalmopathy. Sequencing used blood. The V gene is TRBV6-5, the J gene TRBJ2-4, with 12 bases fitting TRBD2. CDR3 nucleotides: TGTGCCAGCAGTTACTCGACTAGCGGGAGAGGGAACATTCAGAACTTC. The encoded protein is CASSYSTSGRGNIQNF.